This T cell receptor (beta chain) was documented in a study of cytomegalovirus exposure and HLA in healthy donors. Broader study findings: Reported findings show TCR beta sequences accurately forecast HLA-A and HLA-B alleles in most subjects.

As concerns this clone: Its antigen is not identified. The same CDR3 is also encoded by other DNA sequences in this sample.

The CDR3 spans 13 residues. CDR1 SGHRS and CDR2 YFSETQ come from the germline V gene. Trimming removed 1 base from V and 3 bases from J, with 7 bases in between. The PCR was carried out with 60 Vbeta primers and 13 Jbeta primers. Clones were sequenced by immunoSEQ multiplex PCR, and TCRdb holds only the in-frame ones, with some missing. The profile covers 130,000 or so clones, with approximately 8.8% appearing a single time and 5.5% taken by the ten largest. Sequencing was done on a sample of PBMCs. The rearrangement links TRBV5-1 to TRBJ1-2; D is possibly TRBD1 (5 bases). This clonotype was obtained from a man aged 35-49 years in good health and CMV-seronegative. CDR3 loop: CASSLQGDYGYTF. CDR3 DNA: TGCGCCAGCAGCTTGCAGGGTGACTATGGCTACACCTTC.